The 21 T cell receptor beta chains listed next were all sequenced from one sample in a study of T cell changes during pregnancy in multiple sclerosis. Sequenced by immunoSEQ multiplex PCR; TCRdb stores in-frame clones only, minus some. The repertoire consists of 75,000 to 100,000 clones, with approximately 92% occurring once and the leading ten covering about 2%. Specimen: peripheral blood, collected after pregnancy. Receptors originate from a female donor with multiple sclerosis, enrolled in a pregnancy study.

The rearrangement joins TRBV5-6 to TRBJ2-5; the match to TRBD2 covers 12 bases. The V gene's germline CDR1 is SGHDT and CDR2 YYEEEE. The CDR3 is 16 residues long. J gave up 5 bases and V 4 bases, and 9 bases lay outside the gene matches. DNA for the CDR3: TGTGCCAGCAGCGGATCTAGCGGGAGGGCCGGGGAGACCCAGTACTTC. Translating gives CASSGSSGRAGETQYF.

The chain couples TRBV11-2 to TRBJ2-3, with 15 bases matching TRBD2. The CDR3 runs 16 residues. Unmatched junction bases numbered 4, after V lost 4 bases and J lost 5 bases. CDR1 and CDR2 from the germline V gene are SGHAT and FQNNGV. CDR3 in DNA: TGTGCCAGCAGCTCGCGGACTAGCGGGGGGGAAGATACGCAGTATTTT. Its protein product is CASSSRTSGGEDTQYF.

This chain joins TRBV12-5 and TRBJ1-4; 7 bases fit TRBD1. Germline assignment: CDR1 LGHNT and CDR2 FRNRAP. The CDR3 has 16 residues. With 4 bases clipped from V and 4 bases from J, the junction kept 9 bases outside the gene matches. CDR3 DNA: TGTGCTAGTGGTTCCGCAGACAGGGCCGGTAATGAAAAACTGTTTTTT. Its protein is CASGSADRAGNEKLFF.

This chain links TRBV30 with TRBJ2-3; no reliable D call. The V gene's germline CDR1 is GTSNPN and CDR2 SVGIG (reference sequence). V was trimmed by 0 bases and J by 2 bases, leaving 9 bases between them. The CDR3 spans 14 residues. The CDR3 sequence is CAWSVGTSTDTQYF. The DNA for the CDR3 is TGTGCCTGGAGTGTTGGCACATCCACAGATACGCAGTATTTT. Full variable domain (outside the CDR3, taken from reference TRBV30 and TRBJ2-3): SQTIHQWPATLVQPVGSPLSLECTVEGTSNPNLYWYRQAAGRGLQLLFYSVGIGQISSEVPQNLSASRPQDRQFILSSKKLLLSDSGFYLCAWSVGTSTDTQYFGPGTRLTVL.

The chain links TRBV6-5 to TRBJ2-3; D unclear. CDR3 length: 13 residues. V was cut by 6 bases and J by 6 bases, with 13 bases left in between. The germline CDR1 and CDR2 sequences are MNHEY and SVGAGI. The CDR3 DNA sequence: TGTGCCAGCAGGTCGCCCATTGGCGATACGCAGTATTTT. Amino acid sequence: CASRSPIGDTQYF.

The rearrangement links TRBV10-2 to TRBJ2-1, with 8 bases identical to TRBD1. Trimming cost V 6 bases and J 6 bases; bases outside gene matches: 7. This CDR3 spans 14 amino acids. CDR1 and CDR2 from the germline V gene are WSHSY and SAAADI. The CDR3 region is CASSAPGQANEQFF. The CDR3 coding sequence is TGCGCCAGCAGCGCACCGGGACAGGCCAATGAGCAGTTCTTC.

The chain is built from TRBV4-3 and TRBJ1-1, with D uncertain. Trimming pared 3 bases from V and 6 bases from J, leaving 11 bases between. This CDR3 has 13 amino acids. Germline V gene lookup returns CDR1 LGHNA and CDR2 YSLEER. CDR3 sequence: CASSHPREAEAFF. Written as DNA, the CDR3 is TGCGCCAGCAGCCACCCTCGAGAGGCTGAAGCTTTCTTT.

This clone showed up just once. This rearrangement joins TRBV7-2 to TRBJ2-5; 12 nucleotides match TRBD2. The germline gives CDR1 SGHTA, CDR2 FQGNSA. V gave up 5 bases and J gave up 0 bases; unmatched junction bases: 10. The CDR3 extends over 18 amino acids. CDR3 loop: CASSQRGLAGGYQETQYF. In DNA form, the CDR3 reads TGTGCCAGCAGCCAGCGGGGGCTAGCGGGGGGGTACCAAGAGACCCAGTACTTC.

This clone was observed once. The rearrangement joins TRBV12-5 to TRBJ1-3, with TRBD1 identical over 10 bases. Germline V gives CDR1 LGHNT, CDR2 FRNRAP. V was pared by 3 bases and J by 4 bases, with 6 bases of the junction left unmatched. This CDR3 spans 16 amino acids. This CDR3 reads CASGLQGQGWGNTIYF. CDR3 DNA sequence: TGTGCTAGTGGTTTACAGGGACAGGGGTGGGGAAACACCATATATTTT.

The chain combines TRBV7-9 with TRBJ2-3; tentative D call: TRBD1 (5 bases). The CDR3 length is 15 residues. Germline-derived CDR1 and CDR2 are SEHNR and FQNEAQ (reference sequence). The V gene lost 1 base and the J gene lost 3 bases, with 11 bases spanning the gap. The CDR3 coding sequence is TGTGCCAGCAGCTTAGGGTTGCAGGGAACAGATACGCAGTATTTT. Protein: CASSLGLQGTDTQYF.

The DNA for the CDR3 is TGCGCCAGCAGCTTGGGACAGGGGGCAGGCGGCTACACCTTC. It encodes CASSLGQGAGGYTF. The chain has TRBV5-1 and TRBJ1-2; 10 nucleotides align to TRBD1. V was clipped by 0 bases and J by 8 bases; unmatched bases: 4. The CDR3 extends over 14 amino acids. Germline CDR1 is SGHRS and CDR2 is YFSETQ.

This clone was seen just once. V usage is TRBV7-2 and J usage is TRBJ1-5; D might be TRBD1 (6 bases). There are 17 residues in the CDR3. Per germline, CDR1 SGHTA and CDR2 FQGNSA. V shed 5 bases and J shed 0 bases, with 17 bases lying between them. The CDR3 loop reads CASSQYPTGYSNQPQHF. DNA for the CDR3: TGTGCCAGCAGCCAATACCCGACAGGTTATAGCAATCAGCCCCAGCATTTT.

This clone was seen once. The rearrangement links TRBV4-1 to TRBJ1-1; 8 bases match TRBD1. In germline, CDR1 is MGHRA, CDR2 YSYEKL. After removal of 0 bases from V and 1 base from J, the junction contained 16 bases not matched to a gene. This CDR3 is 20 amino acids long. CDR3 DNA sequence: TGCGCCAGCAGCCAAGAGTGGACAGGGACAGAGAGGGGGAAGAACACTGAAGCTTTCTTT. Protein: CASSQEWTGTERGKNTEAFF.

J is TRBJ2-3 and V is TRBV29-1; 13 bases fit TRBD2. This CDR3 has 14 amino acids. Germline V gene sequence: CDR1 SQVTM, CDR2 ANQGSEA. The V and J ends lost 6 bases and 6 bases, in that order; junction bases with no gene match: 6. The CDR3 here is CSVGGLAGMDTQYF. The CDR3, as DNA: TGCAGCGTGGGGGGACTAGCGGGAATGGATACGCAGTATTTT.

The CDR3, as DNA: TGTGCCAGCAGCTCCTGGGAAGGGGGCTATGGCTACACCTTC. Protein: CASSSWEGGYGYTF. This chain joins TRBV6-5 and TRBJ1-2; a possible D gene is TRBD1 (6 bases). The CDR3 consists of 14 residues. Trimming removed 6 bases at V and 4 bases at J, with 15 bases between. CDR1 is MNHEY and CDR2 is SVGAGI in the germline V gene.

This chain uses TRBV5-1 with TRBJ2-1; TRBD2 agrees at 9 bases. V gave up 4 bases and J gave up 6 bases; unmatched junction bases: 11. CDR3 size: 16 residues. The germline CDR1 and CDR2 sequences are SGHRS and YFSETQ. CDR3 nucleotides: TGCGCCAGCAGCCCGTTGATAGCGGGAGAAAGCAATGAGCAGTTCTTC. Encoded protein: CASSPLIAGESNEQFF.

This chain uses TRBV4-1 with TRBJ2-7; 10 nucleotides line up with TRBD2. CDR3 size: 16 residues. CDR1 MGHRA and CDR2 YSYEKL come from the germline V gene. V lost 4 bases, J lost 1 base, and 7 bases stayed unmatched. In nucleotides, the CDR3 is TGCGCCAGCAGCCCCGCCGCACTAGCGGGATCCTACGAGCAGTACTTC. Amino acids: CASSPAALAGSYEQYF.

The chain uses TRBV4-2 and TRBJ1-2; D gene ambiguous. CDR1 and CDR2 from the germline V gene are LGHNA and YNFKEQ. This CDR3 contains 15 residues. Trimming pared 1 base from V and 4 bases from J, leaving 13 bases between. As DNA, the CDR3 is TGTGCCAGCAGCCAAGTCGCGGTTCGAACCTATGGCTACACCTTC. This encodes CASSQVAVRTYGYTF.

The chain has TRBV10-2 and TRBJ2-7, with a weak D call TRBD1 (6 bases). The germline V gene has CDR1 WSHSY and CDR2 SAAADI. Between the trimmed V and J ends, which lost 7 bases and 0 bases, there was a span of 16 bases. The CDR3 totals 15 residues. The CDR3 nucleotides read TGCGCCAGCAAGAGGGCAGGGGTGGACTCCTACGAGCAGTACTTC. It codes for CASKRAGVDSYEQYF.

The rearrangement links TRBV6-1 to TRBJ2-1, with TRBD2 matching over 10 bases. V gave up 3 bases and J gave up 2 bases; unmatched junction bases: 4. Germline V lookup: CDR1 MNHNS, CDR2 SASEGT. The CDR3 is 16 residues long. The CDR3 DNA is TGTGCCAGCAGTGACTTAGCGGGAGGAACCTACAATGAGCAGTTCTTC. Translating it yields CASSDLAGGTYNEQFF.

The chain has TRBV19 and TRBJ2-7, with 16 bases lining up with TRBD2. CDR3 size: 18 residues. V lost 6 bases to trimming and J lost 0 bases; unmatched junction nucleotides: 8. Looked up from germline, CDR1 is LNHDA and CDR2 is SQIVND (reference sequence). DNA for the CDR3: TGTGCCAGTAGCCGAGGGACTAGCGGGAGGGCGAGCTCCTACGAGCAGTACTTC. Its translation: CASSRGTSGRASSYEQYF.